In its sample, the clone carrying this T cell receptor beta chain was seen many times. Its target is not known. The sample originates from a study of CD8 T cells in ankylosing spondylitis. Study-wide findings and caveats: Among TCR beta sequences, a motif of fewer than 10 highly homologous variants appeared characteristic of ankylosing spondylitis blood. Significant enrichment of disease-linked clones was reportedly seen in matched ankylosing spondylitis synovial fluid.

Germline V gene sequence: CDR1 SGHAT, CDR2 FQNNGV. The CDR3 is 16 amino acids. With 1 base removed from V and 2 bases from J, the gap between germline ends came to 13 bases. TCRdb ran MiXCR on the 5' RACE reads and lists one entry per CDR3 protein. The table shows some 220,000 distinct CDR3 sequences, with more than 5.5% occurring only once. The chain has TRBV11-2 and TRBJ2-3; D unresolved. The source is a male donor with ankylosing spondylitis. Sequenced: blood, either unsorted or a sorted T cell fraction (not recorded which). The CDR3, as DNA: TGTGCCAGCAGCTTAGGCTCGCGACGCCCCACAGATACGCAGTATTTT. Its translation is CASSLGSRRPTDTQYF. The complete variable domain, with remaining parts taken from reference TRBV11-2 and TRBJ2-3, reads EAGVAQSPRYKIIEKRQSVAFWCNPISGHATLYWYQQILGQGPKLLIQFQNNGVVDDSQLPKDRFSAERLKGVDSTLKIQPAKLEDSAVYLCASSLGSRRPTDTQYFGPGTRLTVL.